This entry is about one TCR beta chain. V shed 0 bases and J shed 10 bases, with 22 bases lying between them. CDR3 length equals 17 residues. Germline V gives CDR1 SEHNR, CDR2 FQNEAQ (reference sequence). This sample is drawn from a study of cytomegalovirus exposure and HLA in healthy donors. PCR was performed using 60 Vbeta and 13 Jbeta primers. Some clones are missing from TCRdb's copy, which holds only in-frame ones; the method was immunoSEQ multiplex PCR. Of roughly 130,000 clones in the sample, about 80% were seen once. This rearrangement joins TRBV7-9 to TRBJ2-1; D is unclear. The sample consisted of PBMCs. The TCR was taken from a woman aged 45-65 years in good health and CMV-seronegative. CDR3 DNA: TGTGCCAGCAGCTTAGCGCTGGCAGGCCAAAAGAGCAGGGAGCAGTTCTTC. This gives the protein CASSLALAGQKSREQFF. The full variable domain, completed using reference TRBV7-9 and TRBJ2-1, is DTGVSQNPRHKITKRGQNVTFRCDPISEHNRLYWYRQTLGQGPEFLTYFQNEAQLEKSRLLSDRFSAERPKGSFSTLEIQRTEQGDSAMYLCASSLALAGQKSREQFFGPGTRLTVL.